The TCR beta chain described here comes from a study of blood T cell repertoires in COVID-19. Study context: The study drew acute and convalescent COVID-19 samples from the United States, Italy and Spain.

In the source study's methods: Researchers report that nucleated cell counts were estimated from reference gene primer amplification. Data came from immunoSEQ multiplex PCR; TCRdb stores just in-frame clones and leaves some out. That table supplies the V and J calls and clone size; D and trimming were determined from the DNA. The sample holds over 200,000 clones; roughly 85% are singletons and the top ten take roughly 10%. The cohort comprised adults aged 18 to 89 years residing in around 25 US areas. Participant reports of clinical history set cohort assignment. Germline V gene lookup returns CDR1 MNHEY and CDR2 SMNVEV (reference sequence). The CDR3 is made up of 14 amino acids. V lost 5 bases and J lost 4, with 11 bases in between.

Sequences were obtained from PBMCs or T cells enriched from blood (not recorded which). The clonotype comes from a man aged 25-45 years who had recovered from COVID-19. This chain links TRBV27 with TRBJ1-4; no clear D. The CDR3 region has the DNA TGTGCCAGCAGTCCCCTTGCCAGTAATGAAAAACTGTTTTTT. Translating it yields CASSPLASNEKLFF.